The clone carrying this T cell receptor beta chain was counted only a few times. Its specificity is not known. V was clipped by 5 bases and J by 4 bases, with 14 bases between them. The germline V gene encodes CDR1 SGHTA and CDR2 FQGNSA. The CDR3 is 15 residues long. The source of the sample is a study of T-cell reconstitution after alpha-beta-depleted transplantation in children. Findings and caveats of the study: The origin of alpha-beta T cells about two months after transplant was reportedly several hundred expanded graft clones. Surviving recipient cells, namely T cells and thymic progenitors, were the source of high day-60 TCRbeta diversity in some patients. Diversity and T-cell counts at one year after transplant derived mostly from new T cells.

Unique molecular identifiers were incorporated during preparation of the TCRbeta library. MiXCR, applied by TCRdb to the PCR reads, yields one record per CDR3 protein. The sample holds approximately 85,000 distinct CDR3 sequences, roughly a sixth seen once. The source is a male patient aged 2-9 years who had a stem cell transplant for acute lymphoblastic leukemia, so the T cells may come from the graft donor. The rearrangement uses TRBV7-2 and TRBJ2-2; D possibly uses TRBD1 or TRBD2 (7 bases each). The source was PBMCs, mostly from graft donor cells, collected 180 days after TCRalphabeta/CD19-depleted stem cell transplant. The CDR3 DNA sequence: TGTGCCAGCAGCGTTCTCAGGGGGGGCACCGGGGAGCTGTTTTTT. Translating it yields CASSVLRGGTGELFF.